This T cell receptor beta chain was identified in a study of T-cell reconstitution after alpha-beta-depleted transplantation in children. From germline, CDR1 is SGHRS and CDR2 YFSETQ. The CDR3 length is 10 residues. Unique molecular identifiers tagged the TCRbeta library. Via MiXCR, TCRdb re-called the PCR reads, giving one row per CDR3 protein. The table shows about 540,000 distinct CDR3 sequences, with 18% occurring only once. This clonotype was seen many times. The junction does not match germline at one end; this may be a read error. This specimen consisted of PBMCs from the stem cell graft donor, obtained from the stem cell graft. The clonotype was recovered from a human donor who donated a stem cell graft to a child with acute lymphoblastic leukemia. V and J are TRBV5-1 and TRBJ2-7; D ambiguous. The CDR3 nucleotides read TGTGCCAGCAGTTTATACGAGCAGTACTTC. Residues: CASSLYEQYF. Full variable domain (remainder filled in from reference TRBV5-1 and TRBJ2-7): KAGVTQTPRYLIKTRGQQVTLSCSPISGHRSVSWYQQTPGQGLQFLFEYFSETQRNKGNFPGRFSGRQFSNSRSEMNVSTLELGDSALYLCASSLYEQYFGPGTRLTVT.